What follows are 30 T cell receptor beta chains derived from one specimen sequenced in a study of T cell responses to AZD1222 COVID-19 vaccine. The data were produced by immunoSEQ multiplex PCR, yet TCRdb's version contains in-frame clones alone and is incomplete. This repertoire shows 140,000 to 150,000 clones, around 92% found once; its top ten account for around 3.5%. The sample here was peripheral blood, taken 28 days after the second AZD1222 dose. These receptors originate from an adult who received the AZD1222 COVID-19 vaccine.

This clone was seen more than once but under ten times. The gene calls are TRBV6-8 and TRBJ2-7; possibly TRBD1 for D (6 bases). Germline CDR1 MNHGY, CDR2 SAAAGT. The CDR3 is 14 amino acids. V lost 6 bases to trimming and J lost 2 bases, with 14 bases between them. CDR3 amino acids: CASRRDIGTYEQYF. The CDR3 DNA sequence: TGTGCCAGCAGGAGGGACATCGGGACCTACGAGCAGTACTTC.

The J gene is TRBJ1-2, the V gene TRBV6-2 or TRBV6-3; the match to TRBD1 covers 7 bases. There are 16 residues in the CDR3. V lost 0 bases and J lost 8; bases outside the gene matches: 12. Germline lookup yields CDR1 MNHEY and CDR2 SVGEGT. The chain's CDR3 is CASSYSLGRQGGGYTF. The DNA of the CDR3 is TGTGCCAGCAGTTACTCTCTGGGCCGACAGGGAGGCGGCTACACCTTC.

This chain joins TRBV6-4 and TRBJ1-2; 8 nucleotides align to TRBD1. J gave up 5 bases and V 5 bases, and 7 bases lay outside the gene matches. Germline V lookup: CDR1 MRHNA, CDR2 SNTAGT. This CDR3 spans 14 amino acids. CDR3 loop: CASSRDRGSYGYTF. The CDR3 bases are TGTGCCAGCAGTCGAGACAGGGGATCGTATGGCTACACCTTC.

CDR3 sequence: CASSSRDRTNSPLHF. The CDR3 nucleotides are TGTGCCAGCAGCTCACGGGACAGGACGAATTCACCCCTCCACTTT. The chain uses TRBV7-8 and TRBJ1-6, with TRBD1 identical over 8 bases. Looked up from germline, CDR1 is SGHVS and CDR2 is FQNEAQ. The CDR3 totals 15 residues. V lost 4 bases to trimming and J lost 7 bases; unmatched junction nucleotides: 6.

This clone was observed a single time. The gene calls are TRBV12-3 or TRBV12-4 and TRBJ1-2; D remains unclear. This CDR3 comprises 13 residues. V lost 6 bases to trimming and J lost 3 bases, with 11 bases between them. CDR3 region: CASSPFQDYGYTF. The CDR3 DNA reads TGTGCCAGCAGCCCTTTTCAGGACTATGGCTACACCTTC.

The rearrangement joins TRBV28 to TRBJ1-2; D gene uncertain. V was trimmed by 1 base and J by 7 bases, leaving 7 bases between them. The germline CDR1 and CDR2 sequences are MDHEN and SYDVKM. There are 12 residues in the CDR3. CDR3 amino acids: CASSLSAGGYTF. The DNA for the CDR3 is TGTGCCAGCAGTTTATCGGCGGGTGGCTACACCTTC.

The V and J genes are TRBV6-5 and TRBJ1-1; 7 bases map to TRBD1. V shed 6 bases, J shed 1 base, and the junction held 8 bases outside the gene matches. Germline CDR1 MNHEY, CDR2 SVGAGI. CDR3 length: 15 amino acids. CDR3 region: CASSLTGLGNTEAFF. The CDR3 nucleotides read TGTGCCAGCAGCTTGACAGGGCTTGGGAACACTGAAGCTTTCTTT.

The chain employs TRBV6-5 and TRBJ2-7; 9 bases agree with TRBD1. V was pared by 8 bases and J by 0 bases, with 8 bases of the junction left unmatched. Per germline, CDR1 MNHEY and CDR2 SVGAGI. The CDR3 spans 15 residues. The CDR3 here is CASGQGSLSSYEQYF. In nucleotides, the CDR3 is TGTGCCAGCGGACAGGGGTCCCTTTCCTCCTACGAGCAGTACTTC.

CDR3 protein: CASRGGGPGNTIYF. DNA for the CDR3: TGTGCCAGCAGAGGAGGGGGGCCTGGAAACACCATATATTTT. The chain recombines TRBV28 with TRBJ1-3; D is possibly TRBD1 (6 bases). V dropped 6 bases and J dropped 2 bases, with 11 bases sitting between them. Germline values: CDR1 MDHEN, CDR2 SYDVKM. The CDR3 runs to 14 residues. Based on the CDR3 plus reference TRBV28 and TRBJ1-3, the full variable domain is DVKVTQSSRYLVKRTGEKVFLECVQDMDHENMFWYRQDPGLGLRLIYFSYDVKMKEKGDIPEGYSVSREKKERFSLILESASTNQTSMYLCASRGGGPGNTIYFGEGSWLTVV.

This clone was found a few times. The chain employs TRBV5-4 and TRBJ2-7; tentatively, D is TRBD1 or TRBD2 (5 bases each). The CDR3 runs 16 residues. Trimming pared 4 bases from V and 9 bases from J, leaving 26 bases between. Germline loops: CDR1 SGHNT, CDR2 YYREEE (reference sequence). This CDR3 reads CASSPSPGPYRRGQYF. DNA for the CDR3: TGTGCCAGCAGCCCATCGCCGGGGCCCTATCGACGTGGGCAGTACTTC. Filled out from reference TRBV5-4 and TRBJ2-7, the complete variable domain reads ETGVTQSPTHLIKTRGQQVTLRCSSQSGHNTVSWYQQALGQGPQFIFQYYREEENGRGNFPPRFSGLQFPNYSSELNVNALELDDSALYLCASSPSPGPYRRGQYFGPGTRLTVT.

The V call is TRBV15, the J call TRBJ1-3, with 9 bases lining up with TRBD1. This CDR3 is 15 amino acids long. CDR1 is LNHNV, CDR2 YYDKDF, per germline (reference sequence). The V gene end was trimmed by 6 bases and the J gene end by 2 bases; junction bases not matched to a gene: 5. The CDR3 DNA reads as TGTGCCACCAGTAGAAGACAGGGGGCTGGAAACACCATATATTTT. It codes for CATSRRQGAGNTIYF. The whole variable domain, filled in from reference TRBV15 and TRBJ1-3, reads DAMVIQNPRYQVTQFGKPVTLSCSQTLNHNVMYWYQQKSSQAPKLLFHYYDKDFNNEADTPDNFQSRRPNTSFCFLDIRSPGLGDTAMYLCATSRRQGAGNTIYFGEGSWLTVV.

As DNA, the CDR3 is TGTGCCACTAGTGGGAGGTTTGCGTCCGGGGAGCTGTTTTTT. As protein: CATSGRFASGELFF. The chain employs TRBV27 and TRBJ2-2; D is possibly TRBD2 (6 bases). The CDR3 contains 14 residues. The V gene lost 10 bases and the J gene lost 6 bases, with 18 bases spanning the gap. Germline lookup yields CDR1 MNHEY and CDR2 SMNVEV (reference sequence).

This chain links TRBV6-5 with TRBJ1-5, with TRBD1 matching over 8 bases. The CDR3 runs 15 residues. In germline, CDR1 is MNHEY, CDR2 SVGAGI. J lost 2 bases, V lost 6 bases, and 6 bases had no gene match. This CDR3 reads CASSFDRGGNQPQHF. CDR3 nucleotide sequence: TGTGCCAGCAGCTTTGACAGGGGCGGCAATCAGCCCCAGCATTTT.

This clone was recorded a few times. The V and J genes are TRBV12-5 and TRBJ1-2; 9 bases match TRBD1. In germline, CDR1 is LGHNT, CDR2 FRNRAP. The CDR3 is made up of 16 amino acids. V dropped 6 bases and J dropped 4; count of bases not matched to a gene: 12. The CDR3 DNA reads TGTGCTAGTGGCACGGACAGGGGCGCAACTTCCTATGGCTACACCTTC. Protein product: CASGTDRGATSYGYTF.

This clone was counted a single time. This rearrangement joins TRBV24-1 to TRBJ2-7; the D gene is possibly TRBD1 (7 bases). V was cut by 5 bases and J by 4 bases, with 17 bases left in between. This CDR3 is 15 amino acids long. Looked up from germline, CDR1 is KGHDR and CDR2 is SFDVKD. As DNA, the CDR3 is TGTGCCACCAGTGCCTGGTCATCAGGGGGGTACGAGCAGTACTTC. It is translated as CATSAWSSGGYEQYF.

V is TRBV28 and J is TRBJ1-2, with D perhaps TRBD1 (6 bases). The CDR3 spans 14 residues. V shed 7 bases and J shed 3 bases, with 15 bases lying between them. Germline CDR1 and CDR2: MDHEN and SYDVKM. Here the CDR3 reads CASIPGGADYGYTF. The CDR3 bases are TGTGCCAGCATCCCGGGGGGGGCGGACTATGGCTACACCTTC.

This chain connects TRBV5-6 to TRBJ1-2, with 7 bases fitting TRBD1. The CDR3 length is 15 residues. V lost 3 bases and J lost 5; bases outside the gene matches: 10. Germline V CDR1 and CDR2: SGHDT, YYEEEE. CDR3 amino acids: CASSSWQGDRYGYTF. DNA for the CDR3: TGTGCCAGCAGCTCCTGGCAGGGGGATAGGTATGGCTACACCTTC.

J is TRBJ1-1 and V is TRBV27; no definite D call. The CDR3 totals 14 residues. V lost 6 bases and J 4 bases, leaving 15 bases between the germline ends. Germline CDR1 is MNHEY and CDR2 is SMNVEV (reference sequence). CDR3 sequence: CASSLVGPTTEAFF. The CDR3 DNA sequence: TGTGCCAGCAGCCTCGTCGGTCCCACCACTGAAGCTTTCTTT.

The chain employs TRBV12-3 or TRBV12-4 and TRBJ2-2; D remains unclear. Trimming left V 3 bases short and J 8 bases short, with 4 bases between. CDR3 size: 11 residues. CDR3 coding DNA: TGTGCCAGCAGTTTGCGGGGGGAGCTGTTTTTT. It yields the protein CASSLRGELFF.

The gene calls are TRBV18 and TRBJ1-5, with D unclear. The CDR3 is made up of 16 amino acids. Germline-derived CDR1 and CDR2 are KGHSH and LQKENI. Trimming pared 5 bases from V and 0 bases from J, leaving 14 bases between. The CDR3 loop is CASSATELNSNQPQHF. DNA of the CDR3: TGTGCCAGCTCAGCCACGGAACTGAATAGCAATCAGCCCCAGCATTTT.

V gene TRBV11-3 combines with J gene TRBJ1-5; 10 nucleotides match TRBD1. CDR1 SGHNT and CDR2 YENEEA come from the germline V gene. This CDR3 region has 17 residues. V lost 5 bases and J lost 4; bases outside the gene matches: 11. The CDR3: CASSNSTGTGVNQPQHF. CDR3 coding DNA: TGTGCCAGCAGCAACTCAACCGGGACAGGGGTTAATCAGCCCCAGCATTTT. Full variable domain (remainder filled in from reference TRBV11-3 and TRBJ1-5): EAGVVQSPRYKIIEKKQPVAFWCNPISGHNTLYWYLQNLGQGPELLIRYENEEAVDDSQLPKDRFSAERLKGVDSTLKIQPAELGDSAVYLCASSNSTGTGVNQPQHFGDGTRLSIL.

The rearrangement uses TRBV28 and TRBJ2-4; D possibly corresponds to TRBD2 (5 bases). Germline lookup yields CDR1 MDHEN and CDR2 SYDVKM. The CDR3 consists of 15 residues. V shed 5 bases and J shed 8 bases, with 19 bases lying between them. The CDR3 bases are TGTGCCAGCAGTCCCCGGAGGTCCTTTGAGGACATTCAGTACTTC. Its protein is CASSPRRSFEDIQYF.

The chain employs TRBV28 and TRBJ1-2; tentatively, D is TRBD1 (5 bases). Germline-derived CDR1 and CDR2 are MDHEN and SYDVKM. Trimming pared 4 bases from V and 8 bases from J, leaving 8 bases between. This CDR3 is 11 amino acids long. The CDR3 DNA sequence: TGTGCCAGCAGTTCCAGGGAGGGCTACACCTTC. This translates into CASSSREGYTF.

This rearrangement joins TRBV3-1 (or the pseudogene TRBV3-2) to TRBJ2-7; maybe TRBD2 (7 bases). Deletions cut 11 bases from V and 3 bases from J, with 17 bases between. The CDR3 totals 13 residues. Germline-derived CDR1 and CDR2 are LGHDT and YNNKEL (reference sequence). The CDR3 DNA reads TGTGCCTCTCGAAGGGGGGGGGACTACGAGCAGTACTTC. It encodes CASRRGGDYEQYF.

DNA of the CDR3: TGTGCCAGCAGCACCGGGGGCGCATCTAATTCACCCCTCCACTTT. This gives the protein CASSTGGASNSPLHF. The chain uses TRBV9 and TRBJ1-6; TRBD1 is a possible D gene (6 bases). The CDR3 contains 15 residues. CDR1 and CDR2 (germline): SGDLS, YYNGEE. The ends were cut back, 4 bases at V and 6 bases at J, with 14 bases in the middle.

The V call is TRBV2, the J call TRBJ2-1, with no clear D. The germline CDR1 and CDR2 sequences are SNHLY and FYNNEI. Trimming left V 3 bases short and J 5 bases short, with 11 bases between. The CDR3 runs 14 residues. The CDR3 is CASSDQRPNNEQFF. In nucleotides, the CDR3 is TGTGCCAGCAGTGACCAGAGACCGAACAATGAGCAGTTCTTC.

This sequence joins TRBV21-1 and TRBJ1-6. TRBV21-1 is a pseudogene locus. This CDR3 is 16 amino acids long. This CDR3 is CASSNEGGSYNSPLHF. The CDR3 nucleotides read TGTGCCAGCAGCAATGAAGGTGGCTCCTATAATTCACCCCTCCACTTT.

The chain is built from TRBV5-1 and TRBJ1-1; D unresolved. Trimming took off 6 bases at V and 0 bases at J, with 9 bases between the two ends. Germline-derived CDR1 and CDR2 are SGHRS and YFSETQ. CDR3 length: 13 amino acids. The CDR3 bases are TGCGCCAGCAAGCCGGGGATGAACACTGAAGCTTTCTTT. It translates to CASKPGMNTEAFF.

This chain links TRBV3-1 (or the pseudogene TRBV3-2) with TRBJ1-1; 11 bases agree with TRBD1. The ends lost 4 bases at V and 5 bases at J; junction bases unmatched: 6. The CDR3 is 15 amino acids. CDR1 LGHDT and CDR2 YNNKEL come from the germline V gene (reference sequence). This chain's CDR3 is CASSPGQGVMTEAFF. In DNA form, the CDR3 reads TGTGCCAGCAGCCCGGGACAGGGGGTGATGACTGAAGCTTTCTTT.

The CDR3, as DNA: TGCGCCAGCAGCTTGGATACTAGCGGAACTTACGAGCAGTACTTC. The encoded protein is CASSLDTSGTYEQYF. This sequence joins TRBV5-1 and TRBJ2-7; 8 nucleotides align to TRBD2. This CDR3 has 15 amino acids. The junction had 6 bases not matched to a gene; V was cut back by 0 bases and J by 4 bases. In germline, CDR1 is SGHRS, CDR2 YFSETQ.